This T cell receptor (beta chain) was captured in a study of technical replicates of blood from several donors. The CDR3 is 18 residues long. The V segment lost 0 bases and the J segment 4 bases; nucleotides outside the gene matches: 10. Germline V lookup: CDR1 SGHTA, CDR2 FQGTGA. Sequenced by immunoSEQ multiplex PCR; TCRdb stores in-frame clones only, minus some. Among roughly 85,000 clones listed, 94% were seen once. The TCR originated in a human donor in good health. V is TRBV7-3 and J is TRBJ1-1, with 11 nucleotides matching TRBD1. The specimen was T cells isolated from PBMCs. The CDR3, as DNA: TGTGCCAGCAGCTTAACCCCCACAGGACAGGGGGCGAGCACTGAAGCTTTCTTT. Translating it yields CASSLTPTGQGASTEAFF.